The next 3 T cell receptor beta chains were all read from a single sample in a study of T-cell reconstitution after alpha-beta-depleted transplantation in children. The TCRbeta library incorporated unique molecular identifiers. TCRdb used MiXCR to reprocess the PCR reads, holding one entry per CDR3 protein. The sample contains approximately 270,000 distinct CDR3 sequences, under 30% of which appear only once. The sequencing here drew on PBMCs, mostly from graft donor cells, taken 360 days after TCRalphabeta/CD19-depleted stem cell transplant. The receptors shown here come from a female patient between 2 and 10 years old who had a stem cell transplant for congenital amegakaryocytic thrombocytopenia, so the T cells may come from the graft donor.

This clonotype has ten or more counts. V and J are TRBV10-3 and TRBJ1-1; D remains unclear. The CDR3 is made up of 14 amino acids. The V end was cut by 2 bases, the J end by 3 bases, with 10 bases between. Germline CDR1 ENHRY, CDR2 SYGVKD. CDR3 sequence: CAISESSRYTEAFF. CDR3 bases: TGTGCCATCAGTGAGAGTAGTCGGTACACTGAAGCTTTCTTT.

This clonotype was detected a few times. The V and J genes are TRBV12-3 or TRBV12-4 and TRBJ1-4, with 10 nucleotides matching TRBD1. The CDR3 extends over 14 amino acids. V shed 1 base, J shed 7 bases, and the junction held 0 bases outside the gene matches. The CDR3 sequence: CASSLGTGGEKLFF. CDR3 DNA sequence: TGTGCCAGCAGTTTAGGGACAGGGGGTGAAAAACTGTTTTTT.

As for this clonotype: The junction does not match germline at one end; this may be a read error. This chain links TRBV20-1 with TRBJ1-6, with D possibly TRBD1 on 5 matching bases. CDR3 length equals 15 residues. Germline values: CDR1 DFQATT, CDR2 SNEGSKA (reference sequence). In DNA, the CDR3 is TGCAGTGCTAGCGACCCCGGGACCCCGAATTCAGCCCTCCACTTT. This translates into CSASDPGTPNSALHF.